The 17 T cell receptor beta chains presented below share a single source sample, sequenced in a study of long-term antiretroviral therapy in people with HIV (dated by TCRdb to 2022 to 2024). Sequencing of the TRB variable region was done with the immunoSEQ hsTCRB v3.0 assay at survey level resolution. TCRdb obtained this table from immuneACCESS and retained in-frame rearrangements with V and J assigned. These tables miss some clones; where compared with another copy, unresolved V genes account for less than half of the shortfall, and the remainder is unexplained. This sample has under 40,000 clones in its table, and 85% of those were observed once. The top ten constitute 4.8% of the sample. The specimen was unsorted PBMCs, collected just over 2.7 years before starting antiretroviral therapy. The source is a woman aged 25 to 39 with HIV.

The chain has TRBV6-6 and TRBJ1-3; D is ambiguous. Germline lookup yields CDR1 MNHNY and CDR2 SVGAGI (reference sequence). The CDR3 consists of 16 residues. Trimming shortened V by 2 bases and J by 0 bases, and 11 bases separated the two germline ends. The CDR3, as DNA: TGTGCCAGCAGTTACACATTACAGAGCTCTGGAAACACCATATATTTT. This codes for CASSYTLQSSGNTIYF.

The chain joins TRBV10-2 to TRBJ2-3; D may correspond to TRBD1 or TRBD2 (6 bases each). The CDR3 is 16 residues long. V dropped 7 bases and J dropped 7 bases, with 24 bases sitting between them. CDR1 and CDR2 (germline): WSHSY, SAAADI. The CDR3 spells CASKGSGVGALHTQYF. CDR3 bases: TGCGCCAGCAAGGGCTCGGGGGTGGGGGCTTTGCATACGCAGTATTTT.

CDR3 nucleotide sequence: TGTGCCAGCACGAGATTAACAGGGAACGGCTACACCTTC. Its translation is CASTRLTGNGYTF. This rearrangement joins TRBV2 to TRBJ1-2, with TRBD1 as a possible D gene (6 bases). CDR1 and CDR2 from the germline V gene are SNHLY and FYNNEI. The CDR3 is 13 amino acids. The ends were cut back, 7 bases at V and 8 bases at J, with 17 bases in the middle.

Only one count was recorded for this clone. The chain links TRBV10-3 to TRBJ2-7; D is unclear. V was shortened by 10 bases and J by 1 base, with 14 bases between the two germline ends. CDR3 size: 13 residues. CDR1 is ENHRY and CDR2 is SYGVKD in the germline V gene. The DNA of the CDR3 is TGTGCCACTCACAGTGGAGAATCCTACGAGCAGTACTTC. Translating it yields CATHSGESYEQYF.

In its sample, this clone was seen once. The CDR3, as DNA: TGTGCCAGCAGCTTACACTACAATGAGCAGTTCTTC. It is translated as CASSLHYNEQFF. The chain carries TRBV7-8 and TRBJ2-1; D unresolved. V was cut by 2 bases and J by 3 bases, with 2 bases left in between. Germline CDR1 and CDR2: SGHVS and FQNEAQ. The CDR3 sequence is 12 residues long.

The chain has TRBV30 and TRBJ1-2, with D hard to call. Germline assignment: CDR1 GTSNPN and CDR2 SVGIG (reference sequence). The CDR3 is 10 amino acids. V lost 3 bases and J 8 bases, leaving 7 bases between the germline ends. The CDR3 region is CAWREGGYTF. For the CDR3, the DNA is TGTGCCTGGAGAGAAGGGGGCTACACCTTC.

This rearrangement joins TRBV4-1 to TRBJ1-3; 9 bases match TRBD1. V lost 1 base, J lost 7 bases, and 8 bases stayed unmatched. In germline, CDR1 is MGHRA, CDR2 YSYEKL. The CDR3 consists of 16 residues. CDR3 amino acids: CASSQVWDRAGNTIYF. The DNA of the CDR3 is TGCGCCAGCAGCCAAGTGTGGGACAGGGCGGGGAACACCATATATTTT.

This chain uses TRBV2 with TRBJ1-2, with D uncertain. V lost 4 bases and J 7 bases, leaving 13 bases between the germline ends. Germline V lookup: CDR1 SNHLY, CDR2 FYNNEI. There are 13 residues in the CDR3. The CDR3 is CASSGADFFGYTF. The CDR3 DNA sequence: TGTGCCAGCAGTGGAGCGGATTTTTTTGGCTACACCTTC.

The rearrangement uses TRBV7-2 and TRBJ1-4; no clear D. Germline lookup yields CDR1 SGHTA and CDR2 FQGNSA. This CDR3 has 13 residues. V was shortened by 2 bases and J by 8 bases, with 9 bases between the two germline ends. The CDR3 reads CASSLPGREKLFF. CDR3 nucleotides: TGTGCCAGCAGCTTACCCGGGAGGGAAAAACTGTTTTTT. Full variable domain (outside the CDR3, taken from reference TRBV7-2 and TRBJ1-4): GAGVSQSPSNKVTEKGKDVELRCDPISGHTALYWYRQSLGQGLEFLIYFQGNSAPDKSGLPSDRFSAERTGGSVSTLTIQRTQQEDSAVYLCASSLPGREKLFFGSGTQLSVL.

DNA of the CDR3: TGTGCCAGCAGGGACCGGAAGGATGAAGCTTTCTTT. Its translation is CASRDRKDEAFF. The chain is built from TRBV6-5 and TRBJ1-1; D remains unclear. Trimming took off 6 bases at V and 7 bases at J, with 12 bases between the two ends. The CDR3 is 12 residues long. Per the germline V gene, CDR1 is MNHEY and CDR2 is SVGAGI.

The V call is TRBV2, the J call TRBJ1-2; maybe TRBD1 (5 bases). V shed 7 bases and J shed 0 bases, with 9 bases lying between them. This CDR3 region has 13 residues. Germline V gives CDR1 SNHLY, CDR2 FYNNEI. The CDR3 protein is CASMGRANYGYTF. The CDR3 nucleotides read TGTGCCAGCATGGGCAGGGCTAACTATGGCTACACCTTC.

This chain connects TRBV2 to TRBJ2-1; 7 bases fit TRBD2. The length of the CDR3 is 12 residues. The V segment lost 5 bases and the J segment 8 bases; nucleotides outside the gene matches: 3. Germline V gene data show CDR1 as SNHLY and CDR2 as FYNNEI. CDR3 region: CASSPGGYEQFF. The CDR3 nucleotides are TGTGCCAGCAGTCCGGGGGGTTATGAGCAGTTCTTC.

A single count supports this clone. CDR3 protein: CASSLVSGASTNTEAFF. In DNA form, the CDR3 reads TGTGCCAGCAGCTTAGTAAGCGGGGCTTCTACGAACACTGAAGCTTTCTTT. This chain links TRBV7-6 with TRBJ1-1, with D possibly being TRBD1 (5 bases). V was cut by 1 base and J by 1 base, with 16 bases left in between. Germline V gene data show CDR1 as SGHVS and CDR2 as FNYEAQ. The CDR3 has 17 amino acids. Combining the CDR3 with reference TRBV7-6 and TRBJ1-1 gives the whole variable domain GAGVSQSPRYKVTKRGQDVALRCDPISGHVSLYWYRQALGQGPEFLTYFNYEAQQDKSGLPNDRFSAERPEGSISTLTIQRTEQRDSAMYRCASSLVSGASTNTEAFFGQGTRLTVV.

The V gene is TRBV5-1, the J gene TRBJ2-3; the D gene is possibly TRBD1 (5 bases). The CDR3 runs 15 residues. The germline V gene encodes CDR1 SGHRS and CDR2 YFSETQ. The germline V and J ends were trimmed by 4 bases and 2 bases, with 14 bases remaining between them. DNA for the CDR3: TGCGCCAGCAGCAAAGGGGATACCGTCACAGATACGCAGTATTTT. Translation: CASSKGDTVTDTQYF.

The CDR3 DNA reads TGTGCCAGTAGTCCGGCTAGCGTCAATGAGCAGTTCTTC. This encodes CASSPASVNEQFF. V is TRBV19 and J is TRBJ2-1, with TRBD2 as a possible D gene (6 bases). The CDR3 spans 13 residues. Deletions cut 5 bases from V and 6 bases from J, with 11 bases between. Germline V gene lookup returns CDR1 LNHDA and CDR2 SQIVND (reference sequence).

V and J are TRBV7-6 and TRBJ2-2, with D possibly being TRBD1 (5 bases). V lost 4 bases, J lost 5 bases, and 11 bases lay in between. This CDR3 has 14 residues. Germline-derived CDR1 and CDR2 are SGHVS and FNYEAQ. CDR3: CASSYSDKTGELFF. In nucleotides, the CDR3 is TGTGCCAGCAGCTACTCGGACAAAACCGGGGAGCTGTTTTTT.

V and J are TRBV7-7 and TRBJ2-5; no reliable D call. Trimming removed 4 bases at V and 4 bases at J, with 7 bases between. CDR1 SSHAT and CDR2 FNYEAQ come from the germline V gene (reference sequence). CDR3 length: 12 amino acids. This chain's CDR3 is CASSSLTETQYF. The CDR3 nucleotides are TGTGCCAGCAGCTCATTGACAGAGACCCAGTACTTC.